Below are 20 T cell receptor beta chains sequenced from a single sample in a study of OX40 agonist ivuxolimab in advanced cancers. Sequencing used immunoSEQ multiplex PCR; TCRdb keeps in-frame clones, though not all of them. The sample yields about 72,000 clones, about four fifths seen once. The material was CD4+ or CD8+ T cells sorted from blood, obtained in a trial of the OX40 agonist ivuxolimab. The source of these receptors is an adult with an advanced solid tumor such as melanoma, head and neck, liver or kidney cancer.

The gene calls are TRBV5-1 and TRBJ2-7; the match to TRBD1 covers 8 bases. The germline gives CDR1 SGHRS, CDR2 YFSETQ. The V and J ends lost 1 base and 5 bases, in that order; junction bases with no gene match: 2. The CDR3 has 13 amino acids. The CDR3 reads CASSLTGGHEQYF. The CDR3 DNA is TGCGCCAGCAGCTTGACAGGGGGACACGAGCAGTACTTC.

This clone was observed once. V and J are TRBV7-9 and TRBJ2-1; weak D call: TRBD2 (6 bases). CDR1 and CDR2 (germline): SEHNR, FQNEAQ (reference sequence). V dropped 2 bases and J dropped 9 bases, with 26 bases sitting between them. This CDR3 region has 18 residues. The CDR3 DNA is TGTGCCAGCAGCTTACCCGGAGACTTGCGGGAAGGGTGGGGTGAGCAGTTCTTC. This gives the protein CASSLPGDLREGWGEQFF.

This rearrangement joins TRBV19 to TRBJ2-5; D may be TRBD2 (7 bases). V dropped 6 bases and J dropped 4 bases, with 18 bases sitting between them. Germline V gives CDR1 LNHDA, CDR2 SQIVND (reference sequence). CDR3 length equals 15 residues. Here the CDR3 reads CASSLGGRGAETQYF. For the CDR3, the DNA is TGTGCCAGTAGCCTCGGTGGCCGGGGGGCAGAGACCCAGTACTTC.

Details on this clone: Relative to the germline gene, one junction end is altered; a read error may explain this. The rearrangement uses TRBV7-9 and TRBJ2-1; 7 bases are a match to TRBD2. Per germline, CDR1 SEHNR and CDR2 FQNEAQ (reference sequence). This CDR3 contains 17 residues. CDR3: CASKGQRTTGRDNEQFF. The CDR3 DNA is TGTGCGAGCAAGGGGCAACGGACAACGGGGAGGGACAATGAGCAGTTCTTC.

The chain is built from TRBV19 and TRBJ1-1, with 7 bases that match TRBD1. V shed 3 bases and J 2 bases; nucleotides not matched to a gene: 3. Germline V gives CDR1 LNHDA, CDR2 SQIVND (reference sequence). There are 14 residues in the CDR3. CDR3 coding DNA: TGTGCCAGTAGTATCGGGACAGACAACACTGAAGCTTTCTTT. It yields the protein CASSIGTDNTEAFF. The full variable domain, rest sourced from reference TRBV19 and TRBJ1-1, is DGGITQSPKYLFRKEGQNVTLSCEQNLNHDAMYWYRQDPGQGLRLIYYSQIVNDFQKGDIAEGYSVSREKKESFPLTVTSAQKNPTAFYLCASSIGTDNTEAFFGQGTRLTVV.

Here the CDR3 reads CASSMGPGQGMRETQYF. The CDR3 DNA reads TGTGCCAGTAGTATGGGCCCCGGACAGGGGATGAGGGAGACCCAGTACTTC. The genes are TRBV19 and TRBJ2-5, with 9 positions matching TRBD1. Germline lookup yields CDR1 LNHDA and CDR2 SQIVND (reference sequence). The CDR3 contains 17 residues. V gave up 3 bases and J gave up 5 bases; unmatched junction bases: 13.

This chain uses TRBV27 with TRBJ1-2; 7 bases agree with TRBD1. From germline, CDR1 is MNHEY and CDR2 SMNVEV (reference sequence). This CDR3 comprises 16 residues. The junction had 10 bases not matched to a gene; V was cut back by 2 bases and J by 4 bases. Here the CDR3 reads CASSLQGVGGGYGYTF. CDR3 coding DNA: TGTGCCAGCAGTTTACAAGGGGTAGGGGGCGGCTATGGCTACACCTTC.

The CDR3 sequence: CASNKGALNTEAFF. The DNA for the CDR3 is TGTGCCAGCAACAAGGGGGCCCTAAACACTGAAGCTTTCTTT. V and J are TRBV6-5 and TRBJ1-1; TRBD1 matches 7 bases. V gave up 7 bases and J gave up 2 bases; unmatched junction bases: 7. The germline CDR1 and CDR2 sequences are MNHEY and SVGAGI. CDR3 length: 14 amino acids.

The chain recombines TRBV10-3 with TRBJ1-2; 7 bases are shared with TRBD1. J gave up 2 bases and V 2 bases, and 11 bases lay outside the gene matches. The CDR3 sequence is 17 residues long. Germline V gene lookup returns CDR1 ENHRY and CDR2 SYGVKD. CDR3 region: CAISELTGAGGNYGYTF. The CDR3 DNA follows: TGTGCCATCAGTGAGCTCACAGGGGCGGGTGGCAACTATGGCTACACCTTC.

This rearrangement joins TRBV30 to TRBJ2-3; 7 nucleotides match TRBD2. Trimming at V came to 5 bases and at J to 3 bases, leaving 8 bases not matched to a gene. Germline CDR1 is GTSNPN and CDR2 is SVGIG (reference sequence). The CDR3 extends over 14 amino acids. CDR3 DNA: TGTGCCTGGGGGAGCGGGACCCTAACAGATACGCAGTATTTT. It specifies CAWGSGTLTDTQYF.

On this clone itself: The junction departs from the called germline gene at one end, perhaps through a read error. V and J are TRBV2 and TRBJ2-1, with 7 bases that match TRBD1. This CDR3 region has 15 residues. The germline V gene encodes CDR1 SNHLY and CDR2 FYNNEI. The CDR3 reads CASIITGTVYDEQFF. The CDR3 DNA reads TGTGCCAGCATTATAACCGGGACAGTCTACGATGAGCAGTTCTTC.

This chain uses TRBV19 with TRBJ2-3; the D is unclear. Trimming cost V 1 base and J 4 bases, with 9 bases left between them. Germline-derived CDR1 and CDR2 are LNHDA and SQIVND (reference sequence). The CDR3 runs 14 residues. CDR3 DNA sequence: TGTGCCAGTAGTATAGTGACCACCGCAGATACGCAGTATTTT. Protein sequence: CASSIVTTADTQYF.

The chain couples TRBV5-6 to TRBJ2-1, with no clear D. CDR1 is SGHDT and CDR2 is YYEEEE in the germline V gene. The CDR3 has 15 amino acids. V gave up 4 bases and J gave up 5 bases, with 16 bases separating them. The CDR3 here is CASSPPARLDNEQFF. CDR3 nucleotides: TGTGCCAGCAGCCCCCCAGCGAGGCTAGACAATGAGCAGTTCTTC.

The chain links TRBV7-6 to TRBJ1-2; D unresolved. Germline values: CDR1 SGHVS, CDR2 FNYEAQ. The CDR3 extends over 13 amino acids. V shed 0 bases and J shed 6 bases, with 8 bases lying between them. This CDR3 is CASSLAAGNGYTF. DNA for the CDR3: TGTGCCAGCAGCTTAGCGGCGGGGAATGGCTACACCTTC.

This chain links TRBV7-9 with TRBJ1-2; D is undetermined. V shed 1 base and J shed 5 bases, with 11 bases lying between them. There are 14 residues in the CDR3. Germline V CDR1 and CDR2: SEHNR, FQNEAQ (reference sequence). CDR3 protein: CASSLEGPGYGYTF. The CDR3 DNA follows: TGTGCCAGCAGCTTAGAGGGTCCCGGGTATGGCTACACCTTC.

The V and J genes are TRBV6-1 and TRBJ2-7; D gene unclear. The CDR3 length is 14 residues. Germline CDR1 MNHNS, CDR2 SASEGT. The germline V and J ends were trimmed by 0 bases and 3 bases, with 9 bases remaining between them. The chain's CDR3 is CASSEALARYEQYF. CDR3 coding DNA: TGTGCCAGCAGTGAAGCGCTTGCTCGCTACGAGCAGTACTTC.

The genes are TRBV21-1 and TRBJ2-1. TRBV21-1 corresponds to a pseudogene. This CDR3 comprises 10 residues. CDR3 bases: TGTGCCAGTGGGGGTGATGAGCAGTTCTTC. Its translation is CASGGDEQFF.

In this sample, this clone turned up a few times. This chain uses TRBV6-6 with TRBJ1-1; the D is unclear. V shed 5 bases and J shed 3 bases, with 10 bases lying between them. The CDR3 length is 13 residues. The germline CDR1 and CDR2 sequences are MNHNY and SVGAGI (reference sequence). This CDR3 is CASSPLSDTEAFF. CDR3 in DNA: TGTGCCAGCAGTCCACTGTCGGACACTGAAGCTTTCTTT.

In its sample, this clone was seen once. This chain joins TRBV28 and TRBJ1-2; D might be TRBD1 (6 bases). Trimming cost V 6 bases and J 4 bases, with 12 bases left between them. The CDR3 has 13 residues. CDR1 MDHEN and CDR2 SYDVKM come from the germline V gene. The CDR3 DNA reads TGTGCCAGCAGAACAACAGGGACCTATGGCTACACCTTC. Its protein is CASRTTGTYGYTF.

The gene calls are TRBV5-1 and TRBJ2-7; D is perhaps TRBD1 (6 bases). Germline V gives CDR1 SGHRS, CDR2 YFSETQ. Trimming pared 4 bases from V and 7 bases from J, leaving 21 bases between. The CDR3 totals 15 residues. CDR3 region: CASSVQGSAAGEQYF. The DNA of the CDR3 is TGCGCCAGCAGCGTCCAGGGGAGCGCCGCAGGGGAGCAGTACTTC.